This T cell receptor (beta chain) was sequenced in a study of T cell responses to AZD1222 COVID-19 vaccine. Study summary: Analyses pooled second doses at about 4 or about 12 weeks.

General study results and limits: Most donors were white British, females outnumbered males, and clonal diversity was possibly underestimated. Across spike, vaccine-associated CD4 TCRs were found, dominant at 160-218 and 743-854.

Regarding this clone: Antigen: not known.

The V and J ends lost 7 bases and 4 bases respectively, with 10 bases between them. This CDR3 is built from 13 residues. Germline lookup yields CDR1 MNHEY and CDR2 SMNVEV (reference sequence). Profiling relied on immunoSEQ multiplex PCR, and the TCRdb table lists in-frame clones only, not all of them. The sample comprises 140,000 to 150,000 clones, 90% to 95% of which are singletons, and 1.5% to 2% rests with the top ten. Sequencing was performed on peripheral blood, taken on day 0 of AZD1222 vaccination. V and J are TRBV27 and TRBJ2-2; D is undetermined. The receptor's source is an adult in good health. CDR3 DNA: TGTGCCAGCACCTCCCGGCCCACCGGGGAGCTGTTTTTT. Translating gives CASTSRPTGELFF.